This T cell receptor (beta chain) was retrieved from a study of blood T cells in healthy people across ages. Extraction yielded at least 5 micrograms of total RNA per sample. V was pared by 6 bases and J by 4 bases, with 19 bases between. CDR3 length: 16 amino acids. Per the germline V gene, CDR1 is MRHNA and CDR2 is SNTAGT. Primers used in a second PCR of about 6 to 11 cycles were a sample-barcoded 5' primer and a J-beta primer mix. Per sample, CDR3-containing paired-end reads numbered at least 3 million. Each CDR3 protein is one row after TCRdb ran MiXCR on the 5' RACE reads. The sample holds approximately 780,000 distinct CDR3 sequences, roughly 25% seen once. The same data also went into a second study, on T cells of mothers and their children.

The clonotype was recovered from a boy aged 5-17 years in good health. Specimen: blood. This sequence joins TRBV6-4 and TRBJ2-1, with D possibly matching TRBD2 (5 bases). The CDR3 loop is CASSQQAATNYNEQFF. For the CDR3, the DNA is TGTGCCAGCAGCCAACAAGCGGCCACCAATTACAATGAGCAGTTCTTC.